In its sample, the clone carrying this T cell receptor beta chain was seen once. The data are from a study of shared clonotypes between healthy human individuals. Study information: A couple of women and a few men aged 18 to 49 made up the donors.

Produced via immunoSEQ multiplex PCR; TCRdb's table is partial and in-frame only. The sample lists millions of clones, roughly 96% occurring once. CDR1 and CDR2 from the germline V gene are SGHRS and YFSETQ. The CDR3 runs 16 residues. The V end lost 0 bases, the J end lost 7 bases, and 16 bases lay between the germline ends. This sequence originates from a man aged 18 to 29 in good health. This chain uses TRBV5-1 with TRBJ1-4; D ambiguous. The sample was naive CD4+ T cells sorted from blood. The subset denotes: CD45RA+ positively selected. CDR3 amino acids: CASSLAGFVVGEKLFF. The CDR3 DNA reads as TGCGCCAGCAGCTTGGCCGGGTTTGTGGTCGGTGAAAAACTGTTTTTT.